Listed below are T cell receptor beta chains from one sample, sequenced in a study of T cell changes during pregnancy in multiple sclerosis. Repertoires were generated with immunoSEQ multiplex PCR, while TCRdb's copy carries only in-frame clones and drops some. The data contain more than 75,000 clones, about 93% of them singletons. The specimen comprised peripheral blood, sampled in the first trimester of pregnancy. The receptors derive from a female donor with multiple sclerosis, enrolled in a pregnancy study. Each CDR3 is given with its conserved first and last residue. Each record gives: J gene, D gene, clone size, V gene, CDR3 protein, CDR3 DNA. A D gene is named only where the DNA matches it firmly. Clone size is not always given. Where it is, it says once, few, many or a class for expanded clones.

J: TRBJ2-7; D: NA; size: few; V: TRBV6-1; CDR3: CASSAFALSGRLDEQYF; DNA: TGTGCCAGCAGTGCTTTTGCTTTGAGTGGGAGACTCGACGAGCAGTACTTC
J: TRBJ2-1; D: NA; size: NA; V: TRBV10-1; CDR3: CASSDKSTEQFF; DNA: TGCGCCAGCAGTGATAAATCGACAGAGCAGTTCTTC
J: TRBJ2-3; D: TRBD2; size: NA; V: TRBV7-2; CDR3: CASSVQRGGLADTQYF; DNA: TGTGCCAGCAGCGTCCAGCGGGGGGGCCTAGCAGATACGCAGTATTTT
J: TRBJ2-7; D: TRBD2; size: NA; V: TRBV7-3; CDR3: CASSPGLAGGNFREQYF; DNA: TGTGCCAGCAGCCCGGGACTAGCGGGAGGGAACTTTCGGGAGCAGTACTTC
J: TRBJ1-5; D: NA; size: NA; V: TRBV4-2; CDR3: CASSPAGGDQPQHF; DNA: TGTGCCAGCAGCCCGGCGGGGGGAGATCAGCCCCAGCATTTT
J: TRBJ2-7; D: NA; size: NA; V: TRBV27; CDR3: CASARGWSYEQYF; DNA: TGTGCCAGCGCCCGAGGGTGGTCCTACGAGCAGTACTTC
J: TRBJ2-1; D: NA; size: NA; V: TRBV18; CDR3: CASSPLTMTEKRRNEQFF; DNA: TGTGCCAGCTCACCACTGACAATGACCGAAAAAAGGCGCAATGAGCAGTTCTTC
J: TRBJ2-1; D: NA; size: NA; V: TRBV6-5; CDR3: CASSARSFEQFF; DNA: TGTGCCAGCAGTGCCCGGTCTTTTGAGCAGTTCTTC
J: TRBJ1-6; D: TRBD1; size: NA; V: TRBV4-1; CDR3: CASSPGQTYNSPLHF; DNA: TGCGCCAGCAGCCCGGGACAGACTTATAATTCACCCCTCCACTTT
J: TRBJ2-2; D: TRBD2; size: NA; V: TRBV4-2; CDR3: CASSQEGLAGGPSTGELFF; DNA: TGTGCCAGCAGCCAAGAAGGGCTAGCGGGAGGGCCGAGCACCGGGGAGCTGTTTTTT
J: TRBJ2-7; D: TRBD2; size: NA; V: TRBV19; CDR3: CASSAGGPYEQYF; DNA: TGTGCCAGTAGTGCGGGAGGACCCTACGAGCAGTACTTC
J: TRBJ1-1; D: TRBD1; size: NA; V: TRBV27; CDR3: CASAGTATNTEAFF; DNA: TGTGCCAGCGCCGGGACAGCGACGAACACTGAAGCTTTCTTT
J: TRBJ2-7; D: TRBD1; size: NA; V: TRBV27; CDR3: CASSLFPTTGGFQEQYF; DNA: TGTGCCAGCAGTTTATTCCCCACGACAGGGGGCTTTCAAGAGCAGTACTTC
J: TRBJ1-3; D: NA; size: NA; V: TRBV30; CDR3: CAWRAPSGLSSGNTIYF; DNA: TGTGCCTGGAGGGCCCCCTCGGGACTCAGCTCTGGAAACACCATATATTTT
J: TRBJ2-1; D: NA; size: NA; V: TRBV19; CDR3: CASRSGTGSYNEQFF; DNA: TGTGCCAGTAGGTCCGGGACTGGATCCTACAATGAGCAGTTCTTC
J: TRBJ2-7; D: TRBD2; size: once; V: TRBV27; CDR3: CASGTSGQSYEQYF; DNA: TGTGCCAGCGGGACTAGCGGGCAGTCCTACGAGCAGTACTTC
J: TRBJ1-1; D: TRBD1; size: NA; V: TRBV27; CDR3: CASSSPGQVDTEAFF; DNA: TGTGCCAGCAGTTCTCCGGGACAGGTCGACACTGAAGCTTTCTTT
J: TRBJ2-2; D: NA; size: NA; V: TRBV4-1; CDR3: CASSQDYSGNTGELFF; DNA: TGCGCCAGCAGCCAAGATTATAGCGGAAACACCGGGGAGCTGTTTTTT